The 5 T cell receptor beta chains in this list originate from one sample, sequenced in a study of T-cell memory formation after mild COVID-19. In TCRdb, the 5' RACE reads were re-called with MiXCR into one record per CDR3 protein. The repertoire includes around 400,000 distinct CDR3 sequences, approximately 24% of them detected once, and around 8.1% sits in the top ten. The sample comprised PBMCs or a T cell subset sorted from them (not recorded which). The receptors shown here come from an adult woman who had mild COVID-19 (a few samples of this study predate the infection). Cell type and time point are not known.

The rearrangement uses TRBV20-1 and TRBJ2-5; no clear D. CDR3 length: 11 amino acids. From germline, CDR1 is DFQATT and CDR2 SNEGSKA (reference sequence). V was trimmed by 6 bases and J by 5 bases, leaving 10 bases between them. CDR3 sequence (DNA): TGCAGTGCCCCCCTACCGGAGACCCAGTACTTC. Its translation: CSAPLPETQYF.

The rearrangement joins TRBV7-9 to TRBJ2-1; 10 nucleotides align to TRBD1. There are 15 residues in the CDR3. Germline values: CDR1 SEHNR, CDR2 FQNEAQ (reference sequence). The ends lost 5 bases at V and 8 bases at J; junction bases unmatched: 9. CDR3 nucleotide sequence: TGTGCCAGCAGCCACGGGACAGGGGTTATCTATGAGCAGTTCTTC. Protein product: CASSHGTGVIYEQFF.

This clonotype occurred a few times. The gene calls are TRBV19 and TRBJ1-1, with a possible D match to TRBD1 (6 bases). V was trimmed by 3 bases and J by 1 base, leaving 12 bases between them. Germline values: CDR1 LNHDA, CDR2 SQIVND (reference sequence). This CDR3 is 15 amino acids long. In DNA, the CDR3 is TGTGCCAGTAGTATTCGGTCAGGGGCGAACACTGAAGCTTTCTTT. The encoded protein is CASSIRSGANTEAFF.

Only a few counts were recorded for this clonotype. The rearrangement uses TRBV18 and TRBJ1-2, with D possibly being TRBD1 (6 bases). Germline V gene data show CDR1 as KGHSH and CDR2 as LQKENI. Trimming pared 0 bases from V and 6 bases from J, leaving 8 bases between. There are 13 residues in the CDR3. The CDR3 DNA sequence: TGTGCCAGCTCACCACCGGGGGCTAATGGCTACACCTTC. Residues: CASSPPGANGYTF.

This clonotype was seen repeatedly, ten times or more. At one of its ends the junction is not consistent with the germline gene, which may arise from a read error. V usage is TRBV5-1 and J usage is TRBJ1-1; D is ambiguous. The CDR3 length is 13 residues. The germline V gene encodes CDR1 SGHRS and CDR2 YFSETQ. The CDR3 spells CASSLPGNTEAFF. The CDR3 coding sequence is TGTGCCAGCAGTTTACCCGGGAACACTGAAGCTTTCTTT.